This is a list of T cell receptor beta chains from one sample in a study of identical twins. TCRdb re-analysed the 5' RACE reads in MiXCR, keeping a single row per CDR3 protein. Here the sample spans 250,000 or so distinct CDR3 sequences, about 9% being singletons. The same data also contributed to another study, on yellow fever vaccine responses in identical twins.

Material for sequencing was CD8+ T cells sorted from blood. The receptors shown here come from a woman younger than 35 in good health. CDR3s include the opening cysteine and the closing phenylalanine or tryptophan. The order of the fields is CDR3 protein, J gene, CDR3 length, V gene.

CDR3 protein: CASSFVGDEQFF; J gene: TRBJ2-1; CDR3 length: 12; V gene: TRBV12-3/TRBV12-4
CDR3 protein: CASSSGTGKFYNEQFF; J gene: TRBJ2-1; CDR3 length: 16; V gene: TRBV27
CDR3 protein: CASSGAGTGLYEQYF; J gene: TRBJ2-7; CDR3 length: 15; V gene: TRBV7-9
CDR3 protein: CASSLASPAYNEQFF; J gene: TRBJ2-1; CDR3 length: 15; V gene: TRBV11-2
CDR3 protein: CASSYVSAGSINQPQHF; J gene: TRBJ1-5; CDR3 length: 17; V gene: TRBV6-2/TRBV6-3
CDR3 protein: CATSRDLAGIEETQYF; J gene: TRBJ2-5; CDR3 length: 16; V gene: TRBV15
CDR3 protein: CASGETGIQNNEQFF; J gene: TRBJ2-1; CDR3 length: 15; V gene: TRBV7-6
CDR3 protein: CASSQDGNQPQHF; J gene: TRBJ1-5; CDR3 length: 13; V gene: TRBV3-1
CDR3 protein: CASSEASGPGSGYEQFF; J gene: TRBJ2-1; CDR3 length: 17; V gene: TRBV3-1
CDR3 protein: CSVVQGGELFF; J gene: TRBJ2-2; CDR3 length: 11; V gene: TRBV29-1
CDR3 protein: CASSLGHPGWNEQFF; J gene: TRBJ2-1; CDR3 length: 15; V gene: TRBV27
CDR3 protein: CASSGTGTGMNTQYF; J gene: TRBJ2-3; CDR3 length: 15; V gene: TRBV9
CDR3 protein: CASSVEAGELFF; J gene: TRBJ2-2; CDR3 length: 12; V gene: TRBV9
CDR3 protein: CSVQGTDTQYF; J gene: TRBJ2-3; CDR3 length: 11; V gene: TRBV20-1
CDR3 protein: CSVAAAGGTDTQYF; J gene: TRBJ2-3; CDR3 length: 14; V gene: TRBV29-1
CDR3 protein: CASTEGADYEQYF; J gene: TRBJ2-7; CDR3 length: 13; V gene: TRBV11-3
CDR3 protein: CASSEDREYGNTIYF; J gene: TRBJ1-3; CDR3 length: 15; V gene: TRBV7-2
CDR3 protein: CASSMGDSYQPQHF; J gene: TRBJ1-5; CDR3 length: 14; V gene: TRBV19
CDR3 protein: CASSLAVRETEQFF; J gene: TRBJ2-1; CDR3 length: 14; V gene: TRBV7-9
CDR3 protein: CASSPRDKVTNYGYTF; J gene: TRBJ1-2; CDR3 length: 16; V gene: TRBV27
CDR3 protein: CASSTRDRGPGANVLTF; J gene: TRBJ2-6; CDR3 length: 17; V gene: TRBV27
CDR3 protein: CASSLDRLWAYEQYF; J gene: TRBJ2-7; CDR3 length: 15; V gene: TRBV5-6
CDR3 protein: CASSIEWTEDHGYTF; J gene: TRBJ1-2; CDR3 length: 15; V gene: TRBV2
CDR3 protein: CAISEALSQPQHF; J gene: TRBJ1-5; CDR3 length: 13; V gene: TRBV10-3
CDR3 protein: CASSKGTSGRAVQETQYF; J gene: TRBJ2-5; CDR3 length: 18; V gene: TRBV21-1
CDR3 protein: CAIISEGYNEQFF; J gene: TRBJ2-1; CDR3 length: 13; V gene: TRBV10-3
CDR3 protein: CATSLGSYNEQFF; J gene: TRBJ2-1; CDR3 length: 13; V gene: TRBV24-1
CDR3 protein: CASSFLDRGTETQYF; J gene: TRBJ2-5; CDR3 length: 15; V gene: TRBV12-3/TRBV12-4
CDR3 protein: CASSATGSANRYTF; J gene: TRBJ1-2; CDR3 length: 14; V gene: TRBV7-6
CDR3 protein: CASSSLIEAFF; J gene: TRBJ1-1; CDR3 length: 11; V gene: TRBV12-3/TRBV12-4
CDR3 protein: CASSQEAGLAGADTQYF; J gene: TRBJ2-3; CDR3 length: 17; V gene: TRBV4-3
CDR3 protein: CASSSRTGNSGANVLTF; J gene: TRBJ2-6; CDR3 length: 17; V gene: TRBV7-6
CDR3 protein: CASSLSAGYTEAFF; J gene: TRBJ1-1; CDR3 length: 14; V gene: TRBV5-6
CDR3 protein: CASSPSIQGHEQYF; J gene: TRBJ2-7; CDR3 length: 14; V gene: TRBV5-1
CDR3 protein: CASSQDPGTVINTGELFF; J gene: TRBJ2-2; CDR3 length: 18; V gene: TRBV3-1
CDR3 protein: CASSVDPFPSDGYTF; J gene: TRBJ1-2; CDR3 length: 15; V gene: TRBV9
CDR3 protein: CSVPGRTSYEQYF; J gene: TRBJ2-7; CDR3 length: 13; V gene: TRBV20-1
CDR3 protein: CASSIGFGFQETQYF; J gene: TRBJ2-5; CDR3 length: 15; V gene: TRBV19
CDR3 protein: CASSRDGDTQYF; J gene: TRBJ2-3; CDR3 length: 12; V gene: TRBV6-5
CDR3 protein: CASSLGLAGGSYGEQYF; J gene: TRBJ2-7; CDR3 length: 17; V gene: TRBV7-9
CDR3 protein: CASSLWASGPTSYEQYF; J gene: TRBJ2-7; CDR3 length: 17; V gene: TRBV7-9
CDR3 protein: CSARAWVESTDTQYF; J gene: TRBJ2-3; CDR3 length: 15; V gene: TRBV20-1
CDR3 protein: CSARDLGQIYEQYF; J gene: TRBJ2-7; CDR3 length: 14; V gene: TRBV20-1
CDR3 protein: CASSLEVYSYEQYF; J gene: TRBJ2-7; CDR3 length: 14; V gene: TRBV5-5
CDR3 protein: CASSLLGANEQFF; J gene: TRBJ2-1; CDR3 length: 13; V gene: TRBV27
CDR3 protein: CASSLDTGELFF; J gene: TRBJ2-2; CDR3 length: 12; V gene: TRBV3-1
CDR3 protein: CASSLRLAGVHNEQFF; J gene: TRBJ2-1; CDR3 length: 16; V gene: TRBV9
CDR3 protein: CASSQDLNYGETGDWGEQFF; J gene: TRBJ2-1; CDR3 length: 20; V gene: TRBV4-3
CDR3 protein: CSVVSAAKQETQYF; J gene: TRBJ2-5; CDR3 length: 14; V gene: TRBV29-1
CDR3 protein: CASSGGLSNTEAFF; J gene: TRBJ1-1; CDR3 length: 14; V gene: TRBV7-9
CDR3 protein: CASSRGQGKNTEAFF; J gene: TRBJ1-1; CDR3 length: 15; V gene: TRBV5-1
CDR3 protein: CASSPPLAGILEQYF; J gene: TRBJ2-7; CDR3 length: 15; V gene: TRBV5-5
CDR3 protein: CASILGPGHGDGYTF; J gene: TRBJ1-2; CDR3 length: 15; V gene: TRBV6-1
CDR3 protein: CATSASLGGGGPGTQYF; J gene: TRBJ2-5; CDR3 length: 17; V gene: TRBV15
CDR3 protein: CSVDSPFYGYTF; J gene: TRBJ1-2; CDR3 length: 12; V gene: TRBV29-1
CDR3 protein: CASSGGISTF; J gene: TRBJ1-2; CDR3 length: 10; V gene: TRBV7-9
CDR3 protein: CASSVPGGVHEQYF; J gene: TRBJ2-7; CDR3 length: 14; V gene: TRBV6-1